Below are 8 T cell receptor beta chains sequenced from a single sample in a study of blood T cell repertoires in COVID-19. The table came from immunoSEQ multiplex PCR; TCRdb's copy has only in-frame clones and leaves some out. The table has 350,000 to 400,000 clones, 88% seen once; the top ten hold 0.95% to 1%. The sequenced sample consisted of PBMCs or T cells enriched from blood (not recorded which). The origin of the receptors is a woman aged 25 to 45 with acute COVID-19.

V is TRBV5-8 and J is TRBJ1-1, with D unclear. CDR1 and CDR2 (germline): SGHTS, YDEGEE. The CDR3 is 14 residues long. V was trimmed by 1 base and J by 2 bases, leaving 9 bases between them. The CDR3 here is CASSLYSLNTEAFF. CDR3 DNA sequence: TGTGCCAGCAGCTTGTACTCCTTAAACACTGAAGCTTTCTTT.

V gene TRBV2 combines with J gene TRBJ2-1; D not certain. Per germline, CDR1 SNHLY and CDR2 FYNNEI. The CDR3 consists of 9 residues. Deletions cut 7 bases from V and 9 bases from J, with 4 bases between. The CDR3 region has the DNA TGTGCCAGCAAGAGTGAGCAGTTCTTC. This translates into CASKSEQFF.

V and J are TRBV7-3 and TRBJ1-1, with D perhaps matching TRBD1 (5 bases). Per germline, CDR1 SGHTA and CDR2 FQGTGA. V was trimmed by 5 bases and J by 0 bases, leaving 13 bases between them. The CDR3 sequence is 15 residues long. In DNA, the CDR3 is TGTGCCAGCAGCCCCCAGGGTCGCTTGAACACTGAAGCTTTCTTT. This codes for CASSPQGRLNTEAFF.

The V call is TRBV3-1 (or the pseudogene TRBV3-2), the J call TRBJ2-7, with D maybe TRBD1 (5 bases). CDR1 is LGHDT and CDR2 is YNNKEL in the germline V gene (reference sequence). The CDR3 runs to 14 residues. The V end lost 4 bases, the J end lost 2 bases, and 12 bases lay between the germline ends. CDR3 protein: CASSPQGRTYEQYF. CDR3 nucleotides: TGTGCCAGCAGCCCCCAGGGTCGGACCTACGAGCAGTACTTC.

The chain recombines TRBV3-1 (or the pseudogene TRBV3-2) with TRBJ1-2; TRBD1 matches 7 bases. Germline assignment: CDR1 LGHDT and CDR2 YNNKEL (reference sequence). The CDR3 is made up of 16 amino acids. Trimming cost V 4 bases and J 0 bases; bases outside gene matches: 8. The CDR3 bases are TGTGCCAGCAGCCTCTTGACAGGGATGGCTAACTATGGCTACACCTTC. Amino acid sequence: CASSLLTGMANYGYTF.

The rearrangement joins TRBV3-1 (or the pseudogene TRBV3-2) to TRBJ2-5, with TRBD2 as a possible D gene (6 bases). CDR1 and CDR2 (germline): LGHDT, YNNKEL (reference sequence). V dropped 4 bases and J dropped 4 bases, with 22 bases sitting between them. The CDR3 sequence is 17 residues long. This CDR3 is CASSRLSGGVNRETQYF. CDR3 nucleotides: TGTGCCAGCAGCCGGCTTTCTGGCGGGGTAAATCGAGAGACCCAGTACTTC.

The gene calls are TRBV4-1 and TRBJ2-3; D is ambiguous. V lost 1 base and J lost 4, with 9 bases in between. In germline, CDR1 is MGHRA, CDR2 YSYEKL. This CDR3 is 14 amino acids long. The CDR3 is CASSQVTTPDTQYF. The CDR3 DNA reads TGCGCCAGCAGCCAAGTTACAACGCCAGATACGCAGTATTTT.

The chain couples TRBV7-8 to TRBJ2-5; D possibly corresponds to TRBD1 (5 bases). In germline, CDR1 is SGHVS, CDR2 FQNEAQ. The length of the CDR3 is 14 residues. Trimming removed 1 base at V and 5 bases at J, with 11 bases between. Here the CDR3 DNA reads TGTGCCAGCAGCTTAGATGGCCGACAGGAGACCCAGTACTTC. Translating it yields CASSLDGRQETQYF.